This T cell receptor beta chain was sequenced during a study of blood T cell repertoires in COVID-19. In the study overall: Specimens from acute and convalescent COVID-19 originated in the United States, Italy and Spain.

Germline-derived CDR1 and CDR2 are LGHDT and YNNKEL (reference sequence). V was shortened by 4 bases and J by 0 bases, with 12 bases between the two germline ends. This CDR3 is 15 amino acids long. Seattle participants joined during active infection and were tracked over time. Methods used by the authors: The assay estimated nucleated cells by amplifying reference gene primers. The repertoire was sequenced with immunoSEQ multiplex PCR; TCRdb's copy has only in-frame clones and lacks some. The V and J calls and clone size are taken from that table; D and trimming were inferred from the DNA. The table shows fewer than 500,000 clones, with 80% to 90% occurring only once.

The receptor was derived from a man younger than 30 with COVID-19, enrolled during active disease. Sequenced: peripheral blood. The chain joins TRBV3-1 (or the pseudogene TRBV3-2) to TRBJ1-2; a possible D gene is TRBD1 (5 bases). The CDR3 loop reads CASSRRTGPNYGYTF. The CDR3 DNA reads as TGTGCCAGCAGCCGTAGAACAGGTCCTAACTATGGCTACACCTTC.